Listed below are T cell receptor beta chains from one sample, sequenced in a study of glioma-infiltrating T cells. TCRdb fed the multiplex PCR reads into MiXCR, producing one record per CDR3 protein. The table lists 300,000 to 400,000 distinct CDR3 sequences, about two fifths of them singletons, with 9.5% to 15% in the top ten. The sample taken for sequencing was glioma tissue, nonneoplastic brain tissue, or PBMCs (not recorded which). All receptors derive from a human donor with low-grade glioma or glioblastoma, undergoing nonglioma brain surgery, or in good health (not recorded which). CDR3s include the opening cysteine and the closing phenylalanine or tryptophan. Each record gives: V gene, J gene, clone size, D gene, CDR3 DNA, CDR3 protein. The D gene is left open where the match is weak. For some rows the clone size is stated as once, few or many, or as a class when expanded; others skip it.

TRBV20-1	TRBJ2-1	-	TRBD2	TGCAGTGCCGGGTTTTGGGAGGGAGGCTACAATGAGCAGTTCTTC	CSAGFWEGGYNEQFF
TRBV20-1	TRBJ2-7	few	TRBD2	TGCAGTGCTAGCCCGGGACTAGCGGTAACGGCGTACTTC	CSASPGLAVTAYF
TRBV2	TRBJ1-1	-	-	TGTGCCAGCAGTGAACGGGGCAGGCCACCCTTTATGAACACTGAAGCTTTCTTT	CASSERGRPPFMNTEAFF
TRBV3-1	TRBJ1-1	many	-	TGTGCCAGCAGCCAAGGAAGGTTGGAGACTGAAGCTTTCTTT	CASSQGRLETEAFF
TRBV7-9	TRBJ2-1	few	-	TGTGCCAGCAGCCTAGACTCGAGCTCCTACAATGAGCAGTTCTTC	CASSLDSSSYNEQFF
TRBV25-1	TRBJ1-1	-	TRBD1	TGTGCCAGCAGTGTGCCCCGACAGGGCGTCACTGAAGCTTTCTTT	CASSVPRQGVTEAFF
TRBV27	TRBJ1-2	many	-	TGTGCCAGCAGCCGATCAGGGAACTATGGCTACACCTTC	CASSRSGNYGYTF
TRBV28	TRBJ2-7	few	TRBD1	TGTGCCAGCAGCTCCTCACAGGGGGCTGAGGAGCAGTACTTC	CASSSSQGAEEQYF
TRBV5-1	TRBJ1-2	-	TRBD1	TGCGCCAGCAGCCAGGGGTCGGCAGGGGGGAGCTATGGCTACACCTTC	CASSQGSAGGSYGYTF
TRBV6-2/TRBV6-3	TRBJ2-7	many	-	TGTGCCAGCAGCCCTCACCGATCACTTAGGGATTCCTACGAGCAGTACTTC	CASSPHRSLRDSYEQYF
TRBV20-1	TRBJ1-4	few	-	TGCAGTGCTAGAGATCACAGGGCGAGGGATGAAAAACTGTTTTTT	CSARDHRARDEKLFF
TRBV4-1	TRBJ2-3	-	-	TGCGCCAGCAGCCAGATCGACTGGGGCACAGATACGCAGTATTTT	CASSQIDWGTDTQYF
TRBV20-1	TRBJ2-7	-	TRBD1	TGCAGTGCTGGCGGACAGGGACGGTTCGGAGAGCAGTACTTC	CSAGGQGRFGEQYF
TRBV9	TRBJ2-7	-	TRBD2	TGTGCCAGCAGCGTAGGACTAGCCCGAGCCTACGAGCAGTACTTC	CASSVGLARAYEQYF
TRBV7-9	TRBJ1-2	-	-	TGTGCCAGCACCCTGACAGGTCGAGGCTACACCTTC	CASTLTGRGYTF
TRBV4-1	TRBJ2-4	-	-	TGCGCCAGCAGCCAAGATCGGGCAGGGGAGGACATTCAGTACTTC	CASSQDRAGEDIQYF
TRBV7-2	TRBJ2-7	many	TRBD1	TGTGCCAGCAGCTACCGACAGGGGGCAAAGGAGCAGTACTTC	CASSYRQGAKEQYF
TRBV6-5	TRBJ2-1	-	-	TGTGCCAGCAGTTCGGGGGTCTACGAGCAGTTCTTC	CASSSGVYEQFF
TRBV27	TRBJ2-7	few	-	TGTGCCAGCAGTTTCGGGTTGGGGGGACCCCAGTACTTC	CASSFGLGGPQYF
TRBV7-9	TRBJ1-2	-	TRBD1	TGTGCCAGCAGCTCCCATATGGGACAGGGGGACTATGGCTGCACCTTC	CASSSHMGQGDYGCTF
TRBV6-1	TRBJ1-2	many	-	TGTGCCAGCAGTGTAGGGTATGGTGGCTACACCTTC	CASSVGYGGYTF
TRBV28	TRBJ2-1	few	TRBD1	TGTGCCAGCACCATCACAGGGGGCGGTTACGATGAGCAGTTCTTC	CASTITGGGYDEQFF
TRBV28	TRBJ2-5	once	TRBD2	TGTGCCAGCAGCCCCCGGGGGGGGCGCGGGGAGACCCAGTACTTC	CASSPRGGRGETQYF
TRBV28	TRBJ1-5	many	-	TGTGCCAGTTTTTCCCGGGTTTCCCAGCATTTT	CASFSRVSQHF
TRBV7-2	TRBJ1-2	-	-	TGTGCCAGCAGCCCTGACCTGGGGATCGGTGGCTACACCTTC	CASSPDLGIGGYTF
TRBV19	TRBJ2-1	-	TRBD2	TGTGCCAGCACCCCCGGGACTAGCTTAAATGGCAATGAGCAGTTCTTC	CASTPGTSLNGNEQFF
TRBV6-2/TRBV6-3	TRBJ2-1	many	-	TGTGCCCCCAGCCTGGGCTATGAGCAGTTCTTC	CAPSLGYEQFF